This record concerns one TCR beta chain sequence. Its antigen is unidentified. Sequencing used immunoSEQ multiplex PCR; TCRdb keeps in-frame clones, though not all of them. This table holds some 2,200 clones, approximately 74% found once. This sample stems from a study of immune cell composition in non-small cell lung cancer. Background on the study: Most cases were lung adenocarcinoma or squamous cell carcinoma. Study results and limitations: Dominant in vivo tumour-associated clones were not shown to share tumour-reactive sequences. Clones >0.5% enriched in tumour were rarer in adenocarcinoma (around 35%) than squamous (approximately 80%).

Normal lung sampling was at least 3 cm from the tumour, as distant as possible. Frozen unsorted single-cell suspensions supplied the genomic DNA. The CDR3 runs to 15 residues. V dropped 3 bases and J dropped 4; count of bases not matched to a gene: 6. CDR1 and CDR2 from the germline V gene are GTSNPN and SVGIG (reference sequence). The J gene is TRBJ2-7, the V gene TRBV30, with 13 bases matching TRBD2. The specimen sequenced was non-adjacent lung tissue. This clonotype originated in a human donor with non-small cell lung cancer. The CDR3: CAWRPGLAGKYEQYF. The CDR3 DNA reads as TGTGCCTGGAGACCGGGACTAGCGGGGAAATACGAGCAGTACTTC. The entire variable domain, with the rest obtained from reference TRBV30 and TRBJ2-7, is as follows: SQTIHQWPATLVQPVGSPLSLECTVEGTSNPNLYWYRQAAGRGLQLLFYSVGIGQISSEVPQNLSASRPQDRQFILSSKKLLLSDSGFYLCAWRPGLAGKYEQYFGPGTRLTVT.